The sample holds a few counts of the clone carrying this T cell receptor (beta chain). The sample originates from a study of blood T cell repertoires in COVID-19. V shed 8 bases, J shed 2 bases, and the junction held 10 bases outside the gene matches. CDR1 is ENHRY, CDR2 SYGVKD, per germline. This CDR3 is 15 amino acids long. Assay used: immunoSEQ multiplex PCR; TCRdb lists only in-frame clones, some missing. The sample lists some 260,000 clones, over 65% occurring once. Sample: peripheral blood. This chain links TRBV10-3 with TRBJ2-5, with 8 bases that match TRBD2. This sequence was found in a woman aged 80 or over with acute or convalescent COVID-19. For the CDR3, the DNA is TGTGCCATCGGATCGAGCGGGGGAGATCAAGAGACCCAGTACTTC. It specifies CAIGSSGGDQETQYF.